This TCR beta chain was identified during a study of cytomegalovirus exposure and HLA in healthy donors. Comments on this clone: Its antigen is unidentified.

PCR amplification relied on 60 Vbeta primers (plus 13 Jbeta primers). In the source study's methods: In a later analysis, the count reached 75 million to 90 million unique TCR beta chains, with 9 million to 11 million shared. Generated by immunoSEQ multiplex PCR, the TCRdb table keeps only in-frame clones and is missing some. That table furnishes V, J and clone size, whereas the DNA furnished D and trimming. Of about 140,000 clones detected, 73% appear once; the ten largest clones hold roughly 1.3%. Findings of the study overall: The CMV antigen specificity of three CMV-associated chains was confirmed through in vitro analysis. Most TCR beta V segments were productive about 87% or about 30% of the time in an earlier analysis.

V lost 7 bases and J lost 5, with 14 bases in between. Looked up from germline, CDR1 is SNHLY and CDR2 is FYNNEI. The CDR3 length is 13 residues. The sequencing input was PBMCs. This TCR was recovered from a woman between 40 and 50 years old in good health and CMV-seronegative. The chain employs TRBV2 and TRBJ2-5; tentative D call: TRBD1 (5 bases). The CDR3 DNA follows: TGTGCCAGCACCTTCCAGGGCCGGGAGACCCAGTACTTC. It translates to CASTFQGRETQYF.